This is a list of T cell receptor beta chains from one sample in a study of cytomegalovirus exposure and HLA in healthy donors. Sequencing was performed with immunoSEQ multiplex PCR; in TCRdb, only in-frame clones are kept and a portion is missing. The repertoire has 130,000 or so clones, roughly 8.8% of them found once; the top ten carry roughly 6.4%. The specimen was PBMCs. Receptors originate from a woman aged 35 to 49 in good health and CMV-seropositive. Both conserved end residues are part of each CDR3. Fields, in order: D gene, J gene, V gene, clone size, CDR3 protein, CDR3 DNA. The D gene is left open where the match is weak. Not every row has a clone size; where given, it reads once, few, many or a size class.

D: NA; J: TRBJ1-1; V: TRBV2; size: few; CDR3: CASSTKTVAFF; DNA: TGTGCCAGCAGTACTAAGACAGTAGCTTTCTTT
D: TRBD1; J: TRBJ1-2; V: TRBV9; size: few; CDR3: CASSKRTGNFVFF; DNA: TGTGCCAGCAGCAAAAGGACAGGGAATTTCGTCTTTTTC
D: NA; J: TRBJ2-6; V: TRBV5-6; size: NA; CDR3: CASSYVTGLSSGANVLTF; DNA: TGTGCCAGCAGCTACGTTACAGGGTTAAGTTCTGGGGCCAACGTCCTGACTTTC
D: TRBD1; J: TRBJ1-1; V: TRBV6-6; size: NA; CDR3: CASSRRDRAVTEAFF; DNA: TGTGCCAGCTCTCGTCGGGACAGGGCGGTCACTGAAGCTTTCTTT
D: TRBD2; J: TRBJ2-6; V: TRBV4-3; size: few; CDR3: CASSQDWLAGAGANVLTF; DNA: TGCGCCAGCAGCCAAGATTGGCTAGCGGGGGCTGGGGCCAACGTCCTGACTTTC
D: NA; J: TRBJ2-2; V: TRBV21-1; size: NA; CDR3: CASSKGRLVAGANTGELFF; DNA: TGTGCCAGCAGCAAAGGGAGGTTAGTGGCGGGGGCGAACACCGGGGAGCTGTTTTTT
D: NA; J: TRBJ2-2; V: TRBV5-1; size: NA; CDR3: CASSLAKPSFTGELFF; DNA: TGCGCCAGCAGCTTAGCGAAACCCTCTTTCACCGGGGAGCTGTTTTTT
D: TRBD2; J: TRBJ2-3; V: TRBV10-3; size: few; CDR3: CAISEAKRGPDTQYF; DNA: TGTGCCATCAGCGAAGCGAAGCGGGGTCCAGATACGCAGTATTTT
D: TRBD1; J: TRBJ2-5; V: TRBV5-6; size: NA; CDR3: CASSLNPGGLETQYF; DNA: TGTGCCAGCAGCTTAAACCCAGGGGGCCTGGAGACCCAGTACTTC
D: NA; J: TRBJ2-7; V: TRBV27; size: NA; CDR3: CASSLRPSNRHTYEQYF; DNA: TGTGCCAGCAGTTTAAGGCCGAGTAACAGGCACACCTACGAGCAGTACTTC
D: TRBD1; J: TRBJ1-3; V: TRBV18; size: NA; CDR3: CASSTGTANSGNTIYF; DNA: TGTGCCAGCTCAACAGGGACAGCTAACTCTGGAAACACCATATATTTT
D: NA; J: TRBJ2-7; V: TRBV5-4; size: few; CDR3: CASSFRGTYEQYF; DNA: TGTGCCAGCAGCTTTCGGGGTACCTACGAGCAGTACTTC
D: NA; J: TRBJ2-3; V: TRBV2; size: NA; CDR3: CASSGGGIGTDTQYF; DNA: TGTGCCAGCAGTGGTGGGGGGATTGGGACAGATACGCAGTATTTT
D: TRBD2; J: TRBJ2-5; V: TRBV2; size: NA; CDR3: CASNSRGGYGETQYF; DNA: TGTGCCAGCAATTCACGGGGGGGCTACGGAGAGACCCAGTACTTC
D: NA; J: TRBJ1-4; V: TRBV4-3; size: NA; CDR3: CASSQGEGRPEKLFF; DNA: TGCGCCAGCAGCCAAGGAGAGGGTAGACCTGAAAAACTGTTTTTT
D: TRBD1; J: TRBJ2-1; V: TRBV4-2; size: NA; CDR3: CASSQDARGRWGNEQFF; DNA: TGTGCCAGCAGCCAGGACGCCAGGGGGCGCTGGGGCAATGAGCAGTTCTTC
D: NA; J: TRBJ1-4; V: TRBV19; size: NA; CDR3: CATSRLGGYEKLFF; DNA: TGTGCCACCTCTAGGTTAGGGGGATACGAAAAACTGTTTTTT
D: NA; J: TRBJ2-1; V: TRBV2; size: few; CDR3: CASSEQWRYEQFF; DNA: TGTGCCAGCAGTGAACAGTGGAGGTATGAGCAGTTCTTC
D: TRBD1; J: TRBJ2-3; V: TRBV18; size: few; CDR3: CASSPSYRGDSDTQYF; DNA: TGTGCCAGCTCACCCTCCTACAGGGGGGATTCAGATACGCAGTATTTT
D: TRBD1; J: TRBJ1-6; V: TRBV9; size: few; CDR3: CASSVGQGSYNSPLHF; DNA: TGTGCCAGCAGCGTAGGACAGGGCTCATATAATTCACCCCTCCACTTT
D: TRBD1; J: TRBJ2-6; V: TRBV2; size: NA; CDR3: CASGRDRVSGANVLTF; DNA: TGTGCCAGCGGGAGGGACAGGGTATCTGGGGCCAACGTCCTGACTTTC
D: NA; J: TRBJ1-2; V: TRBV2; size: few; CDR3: CASTLDYSYGYTF; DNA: TGTGCCAGCACCTTGGACTATTCCTATGGCTACACCTTC
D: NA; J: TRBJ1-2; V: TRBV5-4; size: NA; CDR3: CASSSPQGSYYGYTF; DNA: TGTGCCAGCAGCTCCCCGCAGGGATCTTATTATGGCTACACCTTC
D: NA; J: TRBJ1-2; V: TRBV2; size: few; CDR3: CASSEGLINYGYTF; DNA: TGTGCCAGCAGTGAGGGACTGATTAACTATGGCTACACCTTC
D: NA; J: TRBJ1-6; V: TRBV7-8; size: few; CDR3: CASLAATANNSPLHF; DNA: TGTGCCAGCCTGGCTGCGACAGCTAATAATTCACCCCTCCACTTT
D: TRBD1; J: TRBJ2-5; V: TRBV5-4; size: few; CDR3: CASSQGGTGVEETQYF; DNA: TGTGCCAGCAGCCAAGGAGGCACAGGGGTAGAAGAGACCCAGTACTTC
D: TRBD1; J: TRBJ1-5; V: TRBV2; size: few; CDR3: CASTATGGQPQHF; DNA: TGTGCCAGCACCGCGACAGGGGGTCAGCCCCAGCATTTT
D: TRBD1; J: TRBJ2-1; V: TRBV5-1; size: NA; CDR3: CASSLGLTTGGSEQFF; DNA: TGCGCCAGCAGCTTGGGGCTAACCACAGGGGGCAGTGAGCAGTTCTTC
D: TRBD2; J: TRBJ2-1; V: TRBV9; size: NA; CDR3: CASSVGLAGDEQFF; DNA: TGTGCCAGCAGCGTAGGACTAGCGGGCGATGAGCAGTTCTTC
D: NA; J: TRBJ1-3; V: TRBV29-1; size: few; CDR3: CSVLGGESGNTIYF; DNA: TGCAGCGTCTTGGGGGGGGAATCTGGAAACACCATATATTTT
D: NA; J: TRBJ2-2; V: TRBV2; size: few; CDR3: CASSEQGLGPGELFF; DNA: TGTGCCAGCAGTGAACAGGGACTGGGGCCCGGGGAGCTGTTTTTT
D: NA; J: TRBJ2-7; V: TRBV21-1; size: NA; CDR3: CASSKGDPLTGTLYEQYF; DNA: TGTGCCAGCAGCAAGGGAGATCCGCTAACAGGGACACTCTACGAGCAGTACTTC
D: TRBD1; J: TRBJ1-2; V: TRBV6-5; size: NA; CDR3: CASSRQGSREGYTF; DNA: TGTGCCAGCAGCAGACAGGGTAGTAGGGAGGGCTACACCTTC
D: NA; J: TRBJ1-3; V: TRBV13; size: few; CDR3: CASSLGHRETGNTIYF; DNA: TGTGCCAGCAGCTTAGGCCACAGGGAGACGGGAAACACCATATATTTT
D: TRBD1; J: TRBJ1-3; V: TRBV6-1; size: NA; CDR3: CASSKGGQGANTIYF; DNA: TGTGCCAGCAGCAAAGGGGGACAGGGGGCAAACACCATATATTTT
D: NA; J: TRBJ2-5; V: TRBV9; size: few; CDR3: CASSVGGLGETQYF; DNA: TGTGCCAGCAGCGTAGGGGGCCTTGGGGAGACCCAGTACTTC
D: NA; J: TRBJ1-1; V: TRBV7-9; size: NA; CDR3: CASSWRGGYYGTEAFF; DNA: TGTGCCAGCAGCTGGAGGGGGGGCTATTATGGCACTGAAGCTTTCTTT
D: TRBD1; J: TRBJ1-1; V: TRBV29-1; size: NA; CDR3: CSAQTQGAVTEAFF; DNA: TGCAGCGCCCAAACACAGGGGGCGGTAACTGAAGCTTTCTTT
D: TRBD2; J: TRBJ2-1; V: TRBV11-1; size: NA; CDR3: CASSWTSGVNEQFF; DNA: TGTGCCAGCAGCTGGACTAGCGGGGTCAATGAGCAGTTCTTC
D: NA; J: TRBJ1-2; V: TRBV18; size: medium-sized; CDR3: CASSSTGRGDYGYTF; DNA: TGTGCCAGCTCATCAACGGGCAGGGGAGACTATGGCTACACCTTC
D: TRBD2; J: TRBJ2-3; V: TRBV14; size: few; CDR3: CASSQNLAGGPSDTQYF; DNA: TGTGCCAGCAGCCAGAATTTAGCGGGGGGGCCGTCAGATACGCAGTATTTT
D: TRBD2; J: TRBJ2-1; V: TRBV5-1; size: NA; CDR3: CASSLGLAGGRSEQFF; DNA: TGCGCCAGCAGCTTGGGGCTAGCGGGGGGGCGGAGTGAGCAGTTCTTC
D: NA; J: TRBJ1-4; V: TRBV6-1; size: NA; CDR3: CASSEIWGPINEKLFF; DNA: TGTGCCAGCAGTGAAATCTGGGGGCCGATAAATGAAAAACTGTTTTTT
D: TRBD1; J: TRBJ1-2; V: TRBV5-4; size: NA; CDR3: CASSPEQGVRYGYTF; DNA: TGTGCCAGCAGCCCCGAACAGGGGGTACGGTATGGCTACACCTTC
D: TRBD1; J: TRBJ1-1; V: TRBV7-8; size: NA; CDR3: CASSPWTGFKGNTEAFF; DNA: TGTGCCAGCAGCCCGTGGACAGGGTTTAAGGGGAACACTGAAGCTTTCTTT
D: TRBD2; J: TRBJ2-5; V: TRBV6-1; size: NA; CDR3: CASSEGLAGGREAQYF; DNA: TGTGCCAGCAGTGAAGGACTAGCGGGGGGGAGAGAGGCCCAGTACTTC
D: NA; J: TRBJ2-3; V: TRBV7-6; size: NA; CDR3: CASSLKNSDTQYF; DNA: TGTGCCAGCAGCTTGAAAAACTCAGATACGCAGTATTTT
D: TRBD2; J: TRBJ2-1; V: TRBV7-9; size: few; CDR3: CASSSPPSGGYNEQFF; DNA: TGTGCCAGCAGCTCCCCACCTAGCGGTGGGTACAATGAGCAGTTCTTC
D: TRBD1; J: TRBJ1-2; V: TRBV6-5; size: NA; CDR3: CASSFLSGQANYGYTF; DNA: TGTGCCAGCAGTTTCCTCTCCGGACAGGCTAACTATGGCTACACCTTC
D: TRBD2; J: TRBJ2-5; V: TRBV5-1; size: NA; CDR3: CASTDGLAGSETQYF; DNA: TGCGCCAGCACCGACGGGCTAGCGGGGTCAGAGACCCAGTACTTC
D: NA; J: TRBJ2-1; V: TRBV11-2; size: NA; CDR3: CASSLTRIYNEQFF; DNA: TGTGCCAGCAGTCTAACTAGGATCTACAATGAGCAGTTCTTC
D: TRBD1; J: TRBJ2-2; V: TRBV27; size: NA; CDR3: CASGPQGVEYTGELFF; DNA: TGTGCCAGCGGACCTCAGGGGGTCGAGTACACCGGGGAGCTGTTTTTT
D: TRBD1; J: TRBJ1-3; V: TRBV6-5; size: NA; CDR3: CASSPETGVTIYF; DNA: TGTGCCAGCAGCCCCGAGACAGGGGTAACCATATATTTT
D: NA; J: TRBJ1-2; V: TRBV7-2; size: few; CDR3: CASSPRQVAYGYTF; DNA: TGTGCCAGCAGCCCGCGACAGGTCGCCTATGGCTACACCTTC
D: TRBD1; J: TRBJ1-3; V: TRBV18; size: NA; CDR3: CASSPPGRGVFGNTIYF; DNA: TGTGCCAGCTCACCCCCTGGCAGGGGGGTGTTTGGAAACACCATATATTTT
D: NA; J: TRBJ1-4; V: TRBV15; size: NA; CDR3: CATSRAGNEKLFF; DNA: TGTGCCACCAGCAGGGCGGGGAACGAAAAACTGTTTTTT
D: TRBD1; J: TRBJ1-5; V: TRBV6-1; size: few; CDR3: CASLQGYNQPQHF; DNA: TGTGCCAGCCTACAGGGGTACAATCAGCCCCAGCATTTT
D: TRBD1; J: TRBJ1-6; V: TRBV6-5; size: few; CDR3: CASGTGNSPLHF; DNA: TGTGCCAGCGGGACAGGCAATTCACCCCTCCACTTT
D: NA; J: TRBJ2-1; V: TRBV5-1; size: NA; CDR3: CASSLNEASSYNEQFF; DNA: TGCGCCAGCAGCTTGAATGAGGCTAGCAGTTACAATGAGCAGTTCTTC
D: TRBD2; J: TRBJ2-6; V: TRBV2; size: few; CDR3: CASSDGTSGGSGANVLTF; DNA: TGTGCCAGCAGTGACGGGACTAGCGGGGGATCTGGGGCCAACGTCCTGACTTTC